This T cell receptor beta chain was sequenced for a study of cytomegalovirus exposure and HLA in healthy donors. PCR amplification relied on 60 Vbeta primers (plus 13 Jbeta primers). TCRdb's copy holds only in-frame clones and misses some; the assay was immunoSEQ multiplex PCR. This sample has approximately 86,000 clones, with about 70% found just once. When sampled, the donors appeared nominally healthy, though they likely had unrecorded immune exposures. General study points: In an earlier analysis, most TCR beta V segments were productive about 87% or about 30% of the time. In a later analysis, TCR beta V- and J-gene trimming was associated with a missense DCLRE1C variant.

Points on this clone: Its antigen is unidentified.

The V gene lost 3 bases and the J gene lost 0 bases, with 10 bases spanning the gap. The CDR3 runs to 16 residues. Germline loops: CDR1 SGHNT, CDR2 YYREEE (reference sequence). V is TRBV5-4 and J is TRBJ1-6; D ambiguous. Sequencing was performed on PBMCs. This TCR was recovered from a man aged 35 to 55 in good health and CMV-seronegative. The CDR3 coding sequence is TGTGCCAGCAGCTCGAAACAGAGCTCCTATAATTCACCCCTCCACTTT. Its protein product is CASSSKQSSYNSPLHF. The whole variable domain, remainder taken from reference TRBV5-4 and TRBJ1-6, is ETGVTQSPTHLIKTRGQQVTLRCSSQSGHNTVSWYQQALGQGPQFIFQYYREEENGRGNFPPRFSGLQFPNYSSELNVNALELDDSALYLCASSSKQSSYNSPLHFGNGTRLTVT.